This T cell receptor (beta chain) derives from a study of T cell repertoires in cytomegalovirus infection. At the level of the study: Used in the study were CMV epitopes, some recently identified and HLA-C-restricted, others well-studied and HLA-B-restricted.

The CDR3 totals 15 residues. CDR1 is MNHNS, CDR2 SASEGT, per germline. V was shortened by 2 bases and J by 0 bases, with 11 bases between the two germline ends. Points on this clonotype: What it binds is unknown.

TCRdb reprocessed the reads via MiXCR and lists one record per CDR3 protein. The data show roughly 920,000 distinct CDR3 sequences, 25% to 40% seen once. The TCR sequence derives from a human donor in good health (CMV status not recorded). Some clones in this sample may be carry-over from other donors' samples. V is TRBV6-1 and J is TRBJ2-7; D not certain. Sample: cultured CD8+ T cells from PBMCs, taken from culture after CMV antigen stimulation. This CDR3 reads CASSESGFNSYEQYF. In nucleotides, the CDR3 is TGTGCCAGCAGTGAATCCGGGTTTAACTCCTACGAGCAGTACTTC.